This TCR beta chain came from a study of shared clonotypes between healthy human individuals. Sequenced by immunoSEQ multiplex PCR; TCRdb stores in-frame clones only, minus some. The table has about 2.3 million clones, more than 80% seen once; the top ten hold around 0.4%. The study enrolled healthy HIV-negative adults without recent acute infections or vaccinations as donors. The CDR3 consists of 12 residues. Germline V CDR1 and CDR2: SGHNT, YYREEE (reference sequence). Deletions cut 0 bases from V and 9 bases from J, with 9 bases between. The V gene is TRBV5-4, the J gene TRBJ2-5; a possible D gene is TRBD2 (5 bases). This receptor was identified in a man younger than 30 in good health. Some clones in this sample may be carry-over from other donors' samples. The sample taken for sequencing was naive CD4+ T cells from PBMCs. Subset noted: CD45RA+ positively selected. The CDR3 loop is CASSLDSEPQYF. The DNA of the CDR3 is TGTGCCAGCAGCTTGGATAGCGAGCCCCAGTACTTC. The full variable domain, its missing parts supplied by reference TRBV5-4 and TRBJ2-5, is ETGVTQSPTHLIKTRGQQVTLRCSSQSGHNTVSWYQQALGQGPQFIFQYYREEENGRGNFPPRFSGLQFPNYSSELNVNALELDDSALYLCASSLDSEPQYFGPGTRLLVL.